This passage covers 26 T cell receptor beta chains from one sample sequenced in a study of T cell responses to AZD1222 COVID-19 vaccine. Using immunoSEQ multiplex PCR, the repertoire was profiled, and TCRdb retains in-frame clones only, with some absent. The data show nearly 110,000 clones, with under 95% seen just once and under 25% held by the top ten. The sequences come from peripheral blood, collected on day 0 of AZD1222 vaccination. The receptors come from an adult in good health.

This clone was detected a few times. The V call is TRBV7-2, the J call TRBJ2-7, with 8 bases fitting TRBD1. Unmatched junction bases numbered 12, after V lost 1 base and J lost 7 bases. From germline, CDR1 is SGHTA and CDR2 FQGNSA. CDR3 length: 16 residues. For the CDR3, the DNA is TGTGCCAGCAGCTTAGAGTCCGCCGGGACAGGCAAGGAGCAGTACTTC. Translating gives CASSLESAGTGKEQYF. Based on the CDR3 plus reference TRBV7-2 and TRBJ2-7, the full variable domain is GAGVSQSPSNKVTEKGKDVELRCDPISGHTALYWYRQSLGQGLEFLIYFQGNSAPDKSGLPSDRFSAERTGGSVSTLTIQRTQQEDSAVYLCASSLESAGTGKEQYFGPGTRLTVT.

The chain is built from TRBV5-6 and TRBJ2-7; D gene ambiguous. Germline lookup yields CDR1 SGHDT and CDR2 YYEEEE. V was cut by 2 bases and J by 2 bases, with 8 bases left in between. The CDR3 extends over 13 amino acids. CDR3: CASSLIAAYEQYF. CDR3 sequence (DNA): TGTGCCAGCAGCTTAATTGCAGCCTACGAGCAGTACTTC.

The chain couples TRBV5-6 to TRBJ1-2; TRBD1 agrees at 10 bases. The CDR3 loop spans 15 amino acids. The V and J ends lost 4 bases and 4 bases, in that order; junction bases with no gene match: 7. CDR1 and CDR2 from the germline V gene are SGHDT and YYEEEE. The CDR3 loop is CASSQGQGTLYGYTF. CDR3 coding DNA: TGTGCCAGCAGCCAGGGACAGGGGACCCTCTATGGCTACACCTTC.

The chain joins TRBV7-6 to TRBJ1-6; perhaps TRBD1 as D (5 bases). V dropped 1 base and J dropped 7 bases, with 8 bases sitting between them. Per germline, CDR1 SGHVS and CDR2 FNYEAQ. The CDR3 runs 14 residues. CDR3 sequence (DNA): TGTGCCAGCAGCTTAGGCAGGGAGAATTCACCCCTCCACTTT. This encodes CASSLGRENSPLHF.

Here the CDR3 DNA reads TGTGCCAGCAGTTTAACGGAGACGAACACCGGGGAGCTGTTTTTT. Amino acid sequence: CASSLTETNTGELFF. J is TRBJ2-2 and V is TRBV7-8; D is unclear. The CDR3 covers 15 residues. Germline CDR1 reads SGHVS; CDR2 reads FQNEAQ. V lost 6 bases and J lost 0, with 11 bases in between.

This sequence joins TRBV7-2 and TRBJ1-2; 7 bases fit TRBD1. The CDR3 is 13 residues long. V shed 5 bases, J shed 4 bases, and the junction held 4 bases outside the gene matches. CDR1 is SGHTA and CDR2 is FQGNSA in the germline V gene. CDR3 sequence: CASSISGGYGYTF. The CDR3 DNA is TGTGCCAGCAGCATCTCAGGGGGCTATGGCTACACCTTC.

This rearrangement joins TRBV18 to TRBJ1-5; maybe TRBD1 (5 bases). The CDR3 contains 18 residues. Trimming left V 0 bases short and J 4 bases short, with 19 bases between. Germline CDR1 KGHSH, CDR2 LQKENI. The CDR3 loop is CASSPPTREGLRNQPQHF. The DNA for the CDR3 is TGTGCCAGCTCACCACCTACCCGAGAGGGGCTGAGGAATCAGCCCCAGCATTTT.

V and J are TRBV6-2 or TRBV6-3 and TRBJ2-5; D uncertain. The CDR3 length is 14 residues. The ends were cut back, 1 base at V and 2 bases at J, with 8 bases in the middle. The germline V gene has CDR1 MNHEY and CDR2 SVGEGT. The CDR3 DNA reads TGTGCCAGCAGTTACTATGGTATACAAGAGACCCAGTACTTC. Encoded protein: CASSYYGIQETQYF.

The chain recombines TRBV20-1 with TRBJ1-2; 7 bases are shared with TRBD1. CDR1 is DFQATT and CDR2 is SNEGSKA in the germline V gene (reference sequence). The CDR3 is 11 residues long. Losses at the gene ends were 6 bases for V and 8 bases for J; bases not matched to a gene: 6. The CDR3 region is CSAHRGPGYTF. The CDR3 DNA reads TGCAGTGCCCACAGGGGACCGGGCTACACCTTC.

The chain couples TRBV7-9 to TRBJ1-2, with 7 bases matching TRBD1. The CDR3 runs to 13 residues. Germline V gene data show CDR1 as SEHNR and CDR2 as FQNEAQ (reference sequence). J lost 4 bases, V lost 3 bases, and 2 bases had no gene match. CDR3 sequence reads: CASSLDRTYGYTF. The CDR3 bases are TGTGCCAGCAGCTTGGACAGGACCTATGGCTACACCTTC.

This chain uses TRBV11-2 with TRBJ2-1; D assignment may be TRBD1 or TRBD2 (5 bases each). Germline CDR1 and CDR2: SGHAT and FQNNGV. V gave up 1 base and J gave up 8 bases, with 15 bases separating them. The length of the CDR3 is 15 residues. The CDR3 DNA is TGTGCCAGCAGCTTAGGAGGGGACCACTCTTATGAGCAGTTCTTC. Encoded protein: CASSLGGDHSYEQFF.

The V gene is TRBV7-2, the J gene TRBJ1-6, with a tentative D call TRBD1 (6 bases). V was cut by 8 bases and J by 9 bases, with 14 bases left in between. Germline values: CDR1 SGHTA, CDR2 FQGNSA. The CDR3 totals 13 residues. The CDR3 region is CASSGTQGSPLHF. The CDR3 DNA follows: TGTGCCAGCTCCGGGACACAGGGTTCACCCCTCCACTTT.

V is TRBV5-1 and J is TRBJ2-2, with a weak D call TRBD1 (5 bases). Germline CDR1 and CDR2: SGHRS and YFSETQ. This CDR3 spans 15 amino acids. The V and J ends lost 0 bases and 2 bases respectively, with 8 bases between them. The CDR3 region is CASSLEQGNTGELFF. The CDR3 DNA reads as TGCGCCAGCAGCTTGGAGCAGGGAAACACCGGGGAGCTGTTTTTT. Based on the CDR3 plus reference TRBV5-1 and TRBJ2-2, the full variable domain is KAGVTQTPRYLIKTRGQQVTLSCSPISGHRSVSWYQQTPGQGLQFLFEYFSETQRNKGNFPGRFSGRQFSNSRSEMNVSTLELGDSALYLCASSLEQGNTGELFFGEGSRLTVL.

The table lists this clone with a count of one. The chain carries TRBV6-5 and TRBJ2-7; TRBD2 might be the D (6 bases). V was pared by 1 base and J by 0 bases, with 10 bases between. Germline V gives CDR1 MNHEY, CDR2 SVGAGI. The CDR3 has 15 amino acids. Here the CDR3 reads CASSYFGGSSYEQYF. In nucleotides, the CDR3 is TGTGCCAGCAGTTACTTTGGGGGGAGCTCCTACGAGCAGTACTTC.

The chain's CDR3 is CASSLDTGDYGYTF. The DNA of the CDR3 is TGCGCCAGCAGCTTAGATACAGGGGACTATGGCTACACCTTC. The chain carries TRBV5-1 and TRBJ1-2, with 7 bases matching TRBD1. V was clipped by 2 bases and J by 3 bases; unmatched bases: 4. CDR3 length equals 14 residues. Germline V lookup: CDR1 SGHRS, CDR2 YFSETQ.

The CDR3 spells CSVLGAAGEKLFF. The CDR3, as DNA: TGCAGCGTTTTGGGGGCAGCCGGTGAAAAACTGTTTTTT. The chain carries TRBV29-1 and TRBJ1-4, with D tentatively TRBD1 (6 bases). CDR3 length equals 13 residues. Germline V gene sequence: CDR1 SQVTM, CDR2 ANQGSEA. Trimming cost V 5 bases and J 7 bases, with 14 bases left between them.

The chain links TRBV7-2 to TRBJ2-5, with D possibly called TRBD1 or TRBD2 (5 bases each). There are 16 residues in the CDR3. Germline CDR1 and CDR2: SGHTA and FQGNSA. V was cut by 1 base and J by 5 bases, with 17 bases left in between. The CDR3 DNA reads as TGTGCCAGCAGCTTAGGGGACCTACTAATGAGGGAGACCCAGTACTTC. It translates to CASSLGDLLMRETQYF.

In this sample, this clone turned up a few times. The CDR3 loop is CASSADSSYGYTF. The DNA of the CDR3 is TGCGCCAGCAGCGCGGACAGCTCTTATGGCTACACCTTC. The chain joins TRBV5-1 to TRBJ1-2; D is perhaps TRBD1 (6 bases). Germline CDR1 reads SGHRS; CDR2 reads YFSETQ. This CDR3 region has 13 residues. Trimming took 4 bases from V and 5 from J, leaving 12 bases between them.

This rearrangement joins TRBV5-1 to TRBJ1-1, with 7 bases that match TRBD1. Germline-derived CDR1 and CDR2 are SGHRS and YFSETQ. The CDR3 is 12 residues long. J was trimmed by 7 bases and V by 6 bases; bases with no gene match: 6. CDR3 sequence: CASTRGQIEAFF. DNA for the CDR3: TGCGCCAGCACCCGGGGACAGATTGAAGCTTTCTTT.

The chain couples TRBV7-9 to TRBJ1-6, with D perhaps matching TRBD1 (5 bases). Germline V gene lookup returns CDR1 SEHNR and CDR2 FQNEAQ (reference sequence). There are 15 residues in the CDR3. The germline V and J ends were trimmed by 5 bases and 5 bases, with 13 bases remaining between them. In nucleotides, the CDR3 is TGTGCCAGCAGCCCGGCGGGGCCGGATAATTCACCCCTCCACTTT. This encodes CASSPAGPDNSPLHF.

The V and J genes are TRBV4-3 and TRBJ2-1; the D call may be TRBD1 or TRBD2 (5 bases each). This CDR3 has 14 residues. Per the germline V gene, CDR1 is LGHNA and CDR2 is YSLEER. V lost 0 bases and J 8 bases, leaving 11 bases between the germline ends. The CDR3 is CASSQDYGGYEQFF. CDR3 nucleotides: TGCGCCAGCAGCCAAGACTATGGGGGTTATGAGCAGTTCTTC.

This sequence joins TRBV6-2 or TRBV6-3 and TRBJ1-2; D uncertain. Germline V gene sequence: CDR1 MNHEY, CDR2 SVGEGT. The CDR3 covers 13 residues. Trimming shortened V by 5 bases and J by 0 bases, and 7 bases separated the two germline ends. The CDR3 DNA sequence: TGTGCCAGCAGTCTATCTGCTAACTATGGCTACACCTTC. Residues: CASSLSANYGYTF.

The table lists this clone with a few counts. The chain has TRBV6-2 or TRBV6-3 and TRBJ1-5, with 8 bases identical to TRBD1. The V gene end was trimmed by 0 bases and the J gene end by 6 bases; junction bases not matched to a gene: 7. The CDR3 sequence is 16 residues long. Germline V gene sequence: CDR1 MNHEY, CDR2 SVGEGT. The CDR3 nucleotides are TGTGCCAGCAGTTACTCGCATTGGACAGGGAGTCAGCCCCAGCATTTT. This sequence encodes CASSYSHWTGSQPQHF.

This clone was seen a handful of times. The V and J genes are TRBV7-6 and TRBJ2-1; possibly TRBD2 for D (5 bases). Per the germline V gene, CDR1 is SGHVS and CDR2 is FNYEAQ. The CDR3 is made up of 17 amino acids. Deletions cut 1 base from V and 4 bases from J, with 17 bases between. CDR3 sequence (DNA): TGTGCCAGCAGCTTAGACGTAATGGTAGCGAAATACAATGAGCAGTTCTTC. Translated: CASSLDVMVAKYNEQFF.

This clone was seen just once. The chain combines TRBV5-1 with TRBJ1-6, with unresolved D. Deletions cut 2 bases from V and 5 bases from J, with 11 bases between. Germline lookup yields CDR1 SGHRS and CDR2 YFSETQ. The CDR3 is 15 residues long. This CDR3 reads CASSFGTINNSPLHF. CDR3 coding DNA: TGCGCCAGCAGCTTTGGCACGATCAATAATTCACCCCTCCACTTT.

The chain links TRBV3-1 (or the pseudogene TRBV3-2) to TRBJ2-7; 11 nucleotides align to TRBD2. Germline V gene lookup returns CDR1 LGHDT and CDR2 YNNKEL (reference sequence). This CDR3 has 18 residues. V shed 2 bases, J shed 1 base, and the junction held 10 bases outside the gene matches. CDR3: CASSQYPPLAGGSYEQYF. CDR3 bases: TGTGCCAGCAGCCAATACCCTCCCCTAGCGGGGGGATCCTACGAGCAGTACTTC.